These T cell receptor beta chains were read from a single sample in a study of blood T cell repertoires in COVID-19. TCRdb's table, derived via immunoSEQ multiplex PCR, lists solely in-frame clones and lacks some. In the table there are approximately 280,000 clones, about four fifths of which are singletons. Sequencing was done on a sample of PBMCs or T cells enriched from blood (not recorded which). These receptors were collected from a man aged 35-49 years who had been exposed to COVID-19. Each CDR3 is given with its conserved first and last residue.

j_gene: TRBJ1-1
v_gene: TRBV7-2
CDR3aa: CASSRFTGNTEAFF

j_gene: TRBJ1-1
v_gene: TRBV2
CDR3aa: CASAARSTNTEAFF

j_gene: TRBJ1-5
v_gene: TRBV6-4
CDR3aa: CASSDSTLDRGHWPQHF

j_gene: TRBJ2-7
v_gene: TRBV7-2
CDR3aa: CASSLYGTGLAGGEQYF

j_gene: TRBJ1-4
v_gene: TRBV2
CDR3aa: CASTRGPNEKLFF

j_gene: TRBJ2-1
v_gene: TRBV7-7
CDR3aa: CASSETGFGEQFF

j_gene: TRBJ2-1
v_gene: TRBV3-1/TRBV3-2
CDR3aa: CASSQDFQASGRSNEQFF

j_gene: TRBJ2-5
v_gene: TRBV13
CDR3aa: CASSRQYKETQYF

j_gene: TRBJ2-2
v_gene: TRBV5-6
CDR3aa: CASSLGQPPSGELFF

j_gene: TRBJ1-2
v_gene: TRBV7-2
CDR3aa: CASSFRVRWTGGTYTF

j_gene: TRBJ2-1
v_gene: TRBV6-5
CDR3aa: CASSYSIIGNEQFF

j_gene: TRBJ2-6
v_gene: TRBV9
CDR3aa: CASSVAPKGAGANVLTF

j_gene: TRBJ1-5
v_gene: TRBV4-1
CDR3aa: CASSQEPSEVDRSQPQHF

j_gene: TRBJ1-1
v_gene: TRBV19
CDR3aa: CASSHRDRDTEAFF

j_gene: TRBJ1-1
v_gene: TRBV6-2/TRBV6-3
CDR3aa: CASSKIATGQNTEAFF

j_gene: TRBJ2-1
v_gene: TRBV7-9
CDR3aa: CASSPTAGGRSYNEQFF

j_gene: TRBJ2-1
v_gene: TRBV12-3/TRBV12-4
CDR3aa: CASSSGNNEQFF

j_gene: TRBJ1-4
v_gene: TRBV5-8
CDR3aa: CASSLLWRNEKLFF

j_gene: TRBJ2-7
v_gene: TRBV24-1
CDR3aa: CATSDKVSGLYEQYF

j_gene: TRBJ1-1
v_gene: TRBV12-5
CDR3aa: CASGFLGQGEAFF

j_gene: TRBJ2-5
v_gene: TRBV7-9
CDR3aa: CASSAAETQYF

j_gene: TRBJ2-7
v_gene: TRBV5-5
CDR3aa: CASSFSWTGFYEQYF

j_gene: TRBJ1-5
v_gene: TRBV20-1
CDR3aa: CSASSGLGPGQGNQPQHF

j_gene: TRBJ2-4
v_gene: TRBV3-1/TRBV3-2
CDR3aa: CASSQDRTNQNIQYF

j_gene: TRBJ1-3
v_gene: TRBV7-9
CDR3aa: CASSTRGDSGNTIYF

j_gene: TRBJ2-1
v_gene: TRBV14
CDR3aa: CASSQGLAGSEQFF

j_gene: TRBJ2-3
v_gene: TRBV6-1
CDR3aa: CASSEVMSRGDTQYF

j_gene: TRBJ1-5
v_gene: TRBV3-1/TRBV3-2
CDR3aa: CASSQEGRRNQPQHF

j_gene: TRBJ1-4
v_gene: TRBV7-9
CDR3aa: CASTESPGPGTGRKLFF

j_gene: TRBJ2-3
v_gene: TRBV6-1
CDR3aa: CASSVPGQGSRTGATDTQYF

j_gene: TRBJ2-2
v_gene: TRBV15
CDR3aa: CATSKSLADTGELFF

j_gene: TRBJ1-3
v_gene: TRBV7-2
CDR3aa: CASSLGWGGKDTIYF

j_gene: TRBJ2-1
v_gene: TRBV24-1
CDR3aa: CATSDDGPGTSGINEQFF

j_gene: TRBJ2-1
v_gene: TRBV12-2
CDR3aa: CASRLGARGDSTPFEQFF

j_gene: TRBJ2-1
v_gene: TRBV7-9
CDR3aa: CASSPRPSSYNEQFF

j_gene: TRBJ2-7
v_gene: TRBV25-1
CDR3aa: CASSVDRYLNF

j_gene: TRBJ2-5
v_gene: TRBV5-1
CDR3aa: CASSPTGLRQIQETQYF

j_gene: TRBJ2-5
v_gene: TRBV9
CDR3aa: CTSNETRPLEKETQYF

j_gene: TRBJ2-1
v_gene: TRBV6-1
CDR3aa: CASSEGETSLSLYNEQFF

j_gene: TRBJ2-5
v_gene: TRBV6-6
CDR3aa: CASRPPGGGETQYF

j_gene: TRBJ2-5
v_gene: TRBV4-2
CDR3aa: CASSQDNEGGTRGETQYF